The rows below give T cell receptor beta chains drawn from one sample of a study of blood T cell repertoires in COVID-19. The method was immunoSEQ multiplex PCR; TCRdb's version includes in-frame clones alone and lacks a portion of them. Among just over 200,000 clones listed, just over 85% were seen once. Input material: peripheral blood. The receptors stem from a man aged 80 or over with acute or convalescent COVID-19. Each CDR3 is given with its conserved first and last residue. D genes are given only for firm matches. Size values are once, few and many counts, or a class for expanded clones, and some rows have none.

d_call j_call clone_size cdr3_length v_call cdr3_aa cdr3_nt
- TRBJ2-5 - 13 TRBV6-6 CASRTGGVETQYF TGTGCCAGCCGAACAGGGGGGGTGGAGACCCAGTACTTC
TRBD1 TRBJ1-1 - 14 TRBV5-1 CASSLGTGDTEAFF TGCGCCAGCAGCTTGGGAACAGGGGACACTGAAGCTTTCTTT
- TRBJ1-1 - 15 TRBV3-1/TRBV3-2 CASSQVAGVNTEAFF TGTGCCAGCAGCCAAGTAGCGGGGGTGAACACTGAAGCTTTCTTT
TRBD2 TRBJ2-1 - 16 TRBV24-1 CATSDLRTSGYNEQFF TGTGCCACCAGTGATTTGAGGACTAGCGGATACAATGAGCAGTTCTTC
TRBD1 TRBJ1-4 - 15 TRBV11-2 CASSLKTGLNEKLFF TGTGCCAGCAGCTTAAAGACAGGGCTCAATGAAAAACTGTTTTTT
TRBD1 TRBJ2-1 - 16 TRBV5-1 CASSLPGQGRHNEQFF TGCGCCAGCAGCTTGCCGGGACAGGGGAGACACAATGAGCAGTTCTTC
- TRBJ1-5 - 13 TRBV6-5 CASSSSGGQPQHF TGTGCCAGCAGTTCCTCAGGCGGCCAGCCCCAGCATTTT
- TRBJ1-5 - 13 TRBV30 CAWSAGGNQPQHF TGTGCCTGGAGTGCCGGGGGCAATCAGCCCCAGCATTTT
- TRBJ2-1 - 13 TRBV12-5 CASGLFRDFEQFF TGTGCTAGTGGTTTGTTCAGGGATTTTGAGCAGTTCTTC
TRBD1 TRBJ1-1 - 16 TRBV29-1 CSVTQLQGVKGTEAFF TGCAGCGTAACCCAATTACAGGGGGTTAAGGGCACTGAAGCTTTCTTT
TRBD2 TRBJ2-5 - 14 TRBV7-2 CASRAGGAIETQYF TGTGCCAGCCGAGCCGGGGGGGCGATCGAGACCCAGTACTTC
TRBD1 TRBJ1-1 - 15 TRBV19 CASSSPGQPNTEAFF TGTGCCAGTAGTTCGCCGGGACAGCCAAACACTGAAGCTTTCTTT
TRBD2 TRBJ2-3 - 17 TRBV4-1 CASSATIGTSGRGAQYF TGCGCCAGCAGCGCAACGATCGGGACTAGCGGCCGAGGGGCGCAGTATTTT
- TRBJ1-6 - 16 TRBV11-2 CASSLQSLTDNSPLHF TGTGCCAGCAGCTTACAGTCTTTGACAGATAATTCACCCCTCCACTTT
TRBD1 TRBJ1-1 - 12 TRBV5-4 CAGQGADTEAFF TGTGCCGGACAGGGGGCGGACACTGAAGCTTTCTTT
- TRBJ1-4 few 15 TRBV18 CASSEMDSPGEKLFF TGTGCCAGCTCAGAAATGGACAGCCCTGGTGAAAAACTGTTTTTT
TRBD1 TRBJ1-1 - 14 TRBV19 CASKHRGRDTEAFF TGTGCCAGTAAGCACAGGGGGCGAGACACTGAAGCTTTCTTT
- TRBJ1-6 - 15 TRBV3-1/TRBV3-2 CASSQGTGVNSPLHF TGTGCCAGCAGCCAAGGGACTGGGGTTAATTCACCCCTCCACTTT
TRBD1 TRBJ1-1 - 15 TRBV18 CASSSFTGGNTEAFF TGTGCCAGCTCATCCTTTACAGGGGGCAACACTGAAGCTTTCTTT
- TRBJ2-1 - 13 TRBV3-1/TRBV3-2 CASSQVSYNEQFF TGTGCCAGCAGCCAAGTCTCGTACAATGAGCAGTTCTTC
- TRBJ2-1 - 12 TRBV29-1 CSVPLAYNEQFF TGCAGCGTGCCTCTAGCCTACAATGAGCAGTTCTTC
- TRBJ2-5 once 14 TRBV7-2 CASSLVRARETQYF TGTGCCAGCAGCTTAGTTCGCGCGAGAGAGACCCAGTACTTC
TRBD1 TRBJ2-1 once 15 TRBV30 CAWSSGQGAYNEQFF TGTGCCTGGAGTTCGGGACAGGGGGCCTACAATGAGCAGTTCTTC
- TRBJ2-7 - 12 TRBV6-5 CASSSRPYEQYF TGTGCCAGCAGTAGCCGTCCCTACGAGCAGTACTTC
- TRBJ1-5 - 12 TRBV28 CASRYSNQPQHF TGTGCCAGCAGATATAGCAATCAGCCCCAGCATTTT
- TRBJ2-2 - 14 TRBV3-1/TRBV3-2 CASSPPLNTGELFF TGTGCCAGCAGCCCCCCCCTTAACACCGGGGAGCTGTTTTTT
TRBD1 TRBJ1-4 - 15 TRBV4-3 CASSRGRQGGEKLFF TGCGCCAGCAGCCGAGGGAGGCAGGGGGGCGAAAAACTGTTTTTT
- TRBJ2-6 - 17 TRBV3-1/TRBV3-2 CASSPDYSNSGANVLTF TGTGCCAGCAGCCCGGACTATTCGAATTCGGGGGCCAACGTCCTGACTTTC
- TRBJ2-2 - 15 TRBV5-1 CASSLNPGNTGELFF TGCGCCAGCAGCTTGAACCCGGGAAACACCGGGGAGCTGTTTTTT
TRBD2 TRBJ2-1 - 18 TRBV9 CASSAPPRASGTYNEQFF TGTGCCAGCAGCGCCCCCCCCCGGGCTAGCGGGACTTACAATGAGCAGTTCTTC
- TRBJ2-1 - 13 TRBV11-3 CASSLGPGREQFF TGTGCCAGCAGCTTGGGGCCCGGGAGAGAGCAGTTCTTC
- TRBJ2-7 few 13 TRBV9 CASSVQANYEQYF TGTGCCAGCAGCGTCCAGGCGAACTACGAGCAGTACTTC
- TRBJ1-1 - 14 TRBV5-1 CASSLGPSNTEAFF TGCGCCAGCAGCTTGGGACCTAGTAACACTGAAGCTTTCTTT
TRBD2 TRBJ2-3 - 13 TRBV11-3 CASSPREEMTQYF TGTGCCAGCAGCCCTCGGGAGGAGATGACGCAGTATTTT
TRBD2 TRBJ2-2 - 16 TRBV30 CAWSGIAGLVTGELFF TGTGCCTGGAGTGGGATCGCGGGACTAGTCACCGGGGAGCTGTTTTTT
TRBD1 TRBJ2-5 once 16 TRBV7-9 CASRGGWTGDAETQYF TGTGCCAGCAGGGGGGGATGGACAGGGGATGCGGAGACCCAGTACTTC
- TRBJ1-1 - 13 TRBV5-1 CASRNPVATEAFF TGCGCCAGCAGAAATCCAGTCGCCACTGAAGCTTTCTTT
- TRBJ2-7 - 15 TRBV18 CASSPGELAAHEQYF TGTGCCAGCTCACCAGGGGAACTAGCCGCGCACGAGCAGTACTTC
TRBD1 TRBJ2-5 - 14 TRBV4-3 CASSPDRGVETQYF TGCGCCAGCAGCCCGGACAGGGGGGTAGAGACCCAGTACTTC
- TRBJ1-6 once 12 TRBV7-9 CASSQGQSPLHF TGTGCCAGCAGCCAGGGGCAATCACCCCTCCACTTT
- TRBJ1-4 - 12 TRBV29-1 CSGQGLGEKLFF TGCAGCGGCCAGGGATTGGGTGAAAAACTGTTTTTT
- TRBJ1-3 once 15 TRBV2 CASSSDRNSGNTIYF TGTGCCAGCAGCTCCGACAGAAACTCTGGAAACACCATATATTTT
- TRBJ1-1 - 15 TRBV24-1 CATSDSRVAGTEAFF TGTGCCACCAGTGATTCCAGGGTAGCGGGGACTGAAGCTTTCTTT
- TRBJ2-1 - 15 TRBV19 CASSKPGALIDEQFF TGTGCCAGTAGTAAACCGGGAGCTCTAATCGATGAGCAGTTCTTC
- TRBJ2-2 - 16 TRBV7-2 CASSLNQGLLSGELFF TGTGCCAGCAGCTTAAATCAGGGTCTTTTGTCCGGGGAGCTGTTTTTT
- TRBJ1-4 - 15 TRBV11-2 CASSPKGELNEKLFF TGTGCCAGCAGCCCGAAGGGGGAGCTTAATGAAAAACTGTTTTTT
TRBD1 TRBJ2-5 - 16 TRBV7-2 CASLGSGTGGAETQYF TGTGCCAGCTTAGGATCCGGGACAGGGGGCGCTGAGACCCAGTACTTC
TRBD2 TRBJ2-3 - 16 TRBV7-2 CASTYFTGGSTDTQYF TGTGCCAGCACCTACTTTACGGGAGGGAGCACAGATACGCAGTATTTT
TRBD2 TRBJ2-1 - 16 TRBV10-2 CASGGLAQTSYNEQFF TGCGCCAGCGGGGGACTAGCGCAAACCTCCTACAATGAGCAGTTCTTC
- TRBJ1-3 - 17 TRBV5-6 CASSLWQGWSTGNTIYF TGTGCCAGCAGCTTGTGGCAGGGTTGGTCCACTGGAAACACCATATATTTT
TRBD1 TRBJ2-3 - 15 TRBV7-3 CASSLNGRGTDTQYF TGTGCCAGCAGCTTAAACGGCAGGGGGACAGATACGCAGTATTTT
- TRBJ1-4 - 16 TRBV6-1 CASSEAGGGVPYGLFF TGTGCCAGCAGTGAAGCTGGTGGTGGAGTCCCCTATGGGCTGTTTTTT